A single sample is the source of the 26 T cell receptor beta chains below, sequenced in a study of blood T cell repertoires in COVID-19. Clones were sequenced by immunoSEQ multiplex PCR, and TCRdb holds only the in-frame ones, with some missing. This table has some 170,000 clones, almost 80% appearing once. Sequenced material: PBMCs or T cells enriched from blood (not recorded which). The receptor set was obtained from a woman in her fifties or sixties who had recovered from COVID-19.

This chain joins TRBV3-1 (or the pseudogene TRBV3-2) and TRBJ2-7; D is unclear. V dropped 0 bases and J dropped 3 bases, with 3 bases sitting between them. This CDR3 contains 12 residues. Germline loops: CDR1 LGHDT, CDR2 YNNKEL (reference sequence). The CDR3 nucleotides are TGTGCCAGCAGCCAAGACTTCTACGAGCAGTACTTC. Translated, it gives CASSQDFYEQYF.

The chain is built from TRBV18 and TRBJ2-7, with 8 positions matching TRBD2. The CDR3 is 15 residues long. J gave up 4 bases and V 0 bases, and 5 bases lay outside the gene matches. Germline CDR1 is KGHSH and CDR2 is LQKENI. The DNA of the CDR3 is TGTGCCAGCTCACCACCTTCCAGCGGGAGATACGAGCAGTACTTC. This translates into CASSPPSSGRYEQYF.

This sequence joins TRBV6-5 and TRBJ1-4; 9 bases align to TRBD1. This CDR3 comprises 13 residues. Per germline, CDR1 MNHEY and CDR2 SVGAGI. The trim removed 8 bases at V and 8 bases at J, leaving 6 bases unmatched. In DNA form, the CDR3 reads TGTGCCAGCGCGACAGGGGGGCGAGAAAAACTGTTTTTT. Protein: CASATGGREKLFF.

The chain combines TRBV3-1 (or the pseudogene TRBV3-2) with TRBJ1-3; D unclear. Trimming removed 0 bases from V and 1 base from J, with 13 bases in between. CDR3 length: 17 residues. Looked up from germline, CDR1 is LGHDT and CDR2 is YNNKEL (reference sequence). In nucleotides, the CDR3 is TGTGCCAGCAGCCAAGATAGAGGGTTCGAGTCTGGAAACACCATATATTTT. Its protein is CASSQDRGFESGNTIYF.

This chain links TRBV27 with TRBJ2-7; 7 nucleotides agree with TRBD1. CDR1 MNHEY and CDR2 SMNVEV come from the germline V gene (reference sequence). J gave up 1 base and V 4 bases, and 4 bases lay outside the gene matches. The CDR3 loop spans 14 amino acids. CDR3 protein: CASSSTTGSYEQYF. Here the CDR3 DNA reads TGTGCCAGCAGTTCAACGACAGGGTCCTACGAGCAGTACTTC.

This chain joins TRBV10-3 and TRBJ2-1; 13 nucleotides line up with TRBD2. This CDR3 comprises 15 residues. Germline V lookup: CDR1 ENHRY, CDR2 SYGVKD. Trimming at V came to 4 bases and at J to 7 bases, leaving 4 bases not matched to a gene. The CDR3 is CAISGGLAGVNEQFF. CDR3 nucleotides: TGTGCCATCAGTGGTGGACTAGCGGGAGTTAATGAGCAGTTCTTC.

The rearrangement uses TRBV7-9 and TRBJ2-2; D is perhaps TRBD1 (6 bases). CDR3 length: 17 amino acids. V dropped 1 base and J dropped 0 bases, with 12 bases sitting between them. Germline CDR1 and CDR2: SEHNR and FQNEAQ (reference sequence). The CDR3 is CASSLGTVLPNTGELFF. CDR3 DNA sequence: TGTGCCAGCAGCTTAGGGACAGTCCTACCGAACACCGGGGAGCTGTTTTTT.

V is TRBV7-2 and J is TRBJ1-3; D is uncertain. The germline CDR1 and CDR2 sequences are SGHTA and FQGNSA. V was trimmed by 1 base and J by 6 bases, leaving 16 bases between them. The CDR3 totals 16 residues. The CDR3 DNA sequence: TGTGCCAGCAGCTTAGGCCCGGGGATAGTTGAAAACACCATATATTTT. It codes for CASSLGPGIVENTIYF.

V and J are TRBV5-5 and TRBJ2-2, with 8 bases that match TRBD1. The CDR3 loop spans 17 amino acids. Germline CDR1 and CDR2: SGHKS and YYEKEE (reference sequence). V lost 4 bases and J lost 4; bases outside the gene matches: 12. The CDR3 nucleotides read TGTGCCAGCAGCCCTGCGACAGGGGTGATCAGCACCGGGGAGCTGTTTTTT. Its translation is CASSPATGVISTGELFF.

V usage is TRBV28 and J usage is TRBJ2-1, with TRBD2 matching over 8 bases. Germline CDR1 and CDR2: MDHEN and SYDVKM. The trim removed 2 bases at V and 13 bases at J, leaving 4 bases unmatched. The CDR3 contains 12 residues. The CDR3: CASSLTGTSQFF. CDR3 sequence (DNA): TGTGCCAGCAGTTTAACTGGGACTAGTCAGTTCTTC.

The chain carries TRBV24-1 and TRBJ2-2; D is uncertain. The germline V gene has CDR1 KGHDR and CDR2 SFDVKD. V was cut by 8 bases and J by 4 bases, with 10 bases left in between. The CDR3 length is 13 residues. The CDR3 coding sequence is TGTGCCACCAAAGATTCGAGCACCGGGGAGCTGTTTTTT. This sequence encodes CATKDSSTGELFF.

The chain links TRBV12-3 or TRBV12-4 to TRBJ2-5, with D perhaps TRBD1 (5 bases). The CDR3 extends over 13 amino acids. V was pared by 3 bases and J by 5 bases, with 10 bases between. The CDR3 bases are TGTGCCAGCAGTTTGGGGCTGTGGGAGACCCAGTACTTC. Amino acids: CASSLGLWETQYF.

The CDR3 sequence is CASSIARYGNQPQHF. CDR3 DNA sequence: TGTGCCAGTAGTATAGCACGGTATGGCAATCAGCCCCAGCATTTT. This chain uses TRBV19 with TRBJ1-5, with D uncertain. CDR1 and CDR2 (germline): LNHDA, SQIVND (reference sequence). V lost 1 base and J lost 2, with 9 bases in between. The CDR3 has 15 amino acids.

The chain combines TRBV7-9 with TRBJ2-3, with TRBD1 matching 7 bases. This CDR3 contains 13 residues. V was clipped by 10 bases and J by 3 bases; unmatched bases: 7. Germline V gene sequence: CDR1 SEHNR, CDR2 FQNEAQ (reference sequence). CDR3 in DNA: TGTGCCACCATGACAGGGTTTACAGATACGCAGTATTTT. It codes for CATMTGFTDTQYF.

The chain combines TRBV23-1 with TRBJ2-7, with TRBD1 matching over 8 bases. TRBV23-1 has ORF status, its function being uncertain. V shed 8 bases and J 7 bases; nucleotides not matched to a gene: 13. There are 14 residues in the CDR3. CDR3 loop: CASGTKTGALEQYF. The CDR3 DNA sequence: TGCGCCAGCGGGACCAAGACAGGGGCACTTGAGCAGTACTTC.

The rearrangement joins TRBV12-5 to TRBJ2-1, with D maybe TRBD1 (6 bases). The germline V and J ends were trimmed by 6 bases and 6 bases, with 15 bases remaining between them. Germline V gene lookup returns CDR1 LGHNT and CDR2 FRNRAP. The CDR3 covers 14 residues. CDR3 region: CASGGSGTPNEQFF. The CDR3 DNA is TGTGCTAGTGGCGGGTCGGGGACACCCAATGAGCAGTTCTTC.

The chain employs TRBV6-5 and TRBJ1-5; D gene uncertain. This CDR3 comprises 15 residues. Germline loops: CDR1 MNHEY, CDR2 SVGAGI. V was clipped by 9 bases and J by 1 base, with 16 bases between them. The CDR3 reads CASREDGRSNQPQHF. The CDR3 DNA sequence: TGTGCCAGTCGGGAGGACGGACGGAGCAATCAGCCCCAGCATTTT.

The chain uses TRBV11-1 and TRBJ2-1; TRBD2 is a possible D gene (6 bases). Germline CDR1 is SGHAT and CDR2 is FQDESV (reference sequence). The V and J ends lost 4 bases and 4 bases respectively, with 8 bases between them. The CDR3 contains 13 residues. CDR3 in DNA: TGTGCCAGCAGCTCGGGACTTTACAATGAGCAGTTCTTC. It is translated as CASSSGLYNEQFF.

This clone turned up a few times. V usage is TRBV9 and J usage is TRBJ1-2; 10 nucleotides match TRBD1. Per the germline V gene, CDR1 is SGDLS and CDR2 is YYNGEE. V dropped 1 base and J dropped 14; count of bases not matched to a gene: 14. CDR3 length: 15 amino acids. CDR3: CASSVNSGTGAAWTF. CDR3 DNA sequence: TGTGCCAGCAGCGTAAATTCCGGGACAGGGGCTGCGTGGACCTTC.

The rearrangement links TRBV15 to TRBJ2-7, with 12 positions matching TRBD2. The CDR3 is made up of 17 amino acids. The germline gives CDR1 LNHNV, CDR2 YYDKDF (reference sequence). J lost 3 bases, V lost 3 bases, and 9 bases had no gene match. CDR3 coding DNA: TGTGCCACCAGCAGGGACCTAGCGGGAGGGCTCGGCTACGAGCAGTACTTC. Its translation is CATSRDLAGGLGYEQYF.

This rearrangement joins TRBV11-1 to TRBJ2-1; perhaps TRBD1 as D (5 bases). The germline CDR1 and CDR2 sequences are SGHAT and FQDESV (reference sequence). Between the trimmed V and J ends, which lost 1 base and 7 bases, there was a span of 14 bases. The CDR3 is made up of 15 amino acids. CDR3 in DNA: TGTGCCAGCAGCTTAGTTAGTGGGGCCCGGAATGAGCAGTTCTTC. Translation gives CASSLVSGARNEQFF.

This chain connects TRBV18 to TRBJ2-1; D is unclear. CDR3 length equals 15 residues. V was cut by 4 bases and J by 7 bases, with 17 bases left in between. The germline V gene encodes CDR1 KGHSH and CDR2 LQKENI. Here the CDR3 reads CASSLTPPPENEQFF. DNA of the CDR3: TGTGCCAGCTCACTAACCCCCCCACCCGAGAATGAGCAGTTCTTC.

V gene TRBV25-1 combines with J gene TRBJ2-5, with D tentatively TRBD1 (6 bases). CDR1 and CDR2 from the germline V gene are MGHDK and SYGVNS. V gave up 3 bases and J gave up 2 bases, with 13 bases separating them. The CDR3 loop spans 15 amino acids. Written as DNA, the CDR3 is TGTGCCAGCAGTGAGGGGGCCACTTTGCAAGAGACCCAGTACTTC. This encodes CASSEGATLQETQYF.

This chain connects TRBV10-3 to TRBJ2-7; 11 bases map to TRBD2. CDR1 ENHRY and CDR2 SYGVKD come from the germline V gene. Losses at the gene ends were 7 bases for V and 3 bases for J; bases not matched to a gene: 8. This CDR3 region has 15 residues. CDR3 sequence: CAIKGTSGSLYEQYF. CDR3 sequence (DNA): TGTGCCATCAAGGGGACTAGCGGATCCCTCTACGAGCAGTACTTC.

V usage is TRBV19 and J usage is TRBJ2-5, with a tentative D call TRBD2 (6 bases). Per germline, CDR1 LNHDA and CDR2 SQIVND (reference sequence). V was shortened by 7 bases and J by 7 bases, with 16 bases between the two germline ends. CDR3 size: 13 residues. The CDR3 loop is CASTPGPEGTQYF. CDR3 nucleotides: TGTGCCAGTACACCCGGGCCGGAGGGGACCCAGTACTTC.

This chain joins TRBV12-3 or TRBV12-4 and TRBJ1-4; possible D gene TRBD1, 5 bases. CDR3 length: 12 amino acids. V was pared by 10 bases and J by 4 bases, with 10 bases between. The CDR3 DNA reads as TGTGCCACGCGACAGAATAATGAAAAACTGTTTTTT. Its translation: CATRQNNEKLFF.